This T cell receptor beta chain emerged from a study of control samples from healthy donors and cancer patients. The repertoire was sequenced with immunoSEQ multiplex PCR; TCRdb's copy has only in-frame clones and lacks some. This table holds around 110,000 clones, approximately 90% found once. The CDR3 consists of 14 residues. The germline V gene has CDR1 SGHRS and CDR2 YFSETQ. Trimming took off 4 bases at V and 2 bases at J, with 13 bases between the two ends. The source of this sequence is a woman aged 45-59 years with colorectal cancer. The sequenced material came from PBMCs. This chain links TRBV5-1 with TRBJ2-7, with TRBD1 as a possible D gene (5 bases). CDR3 residues: CASSTRQNPYEQYF. CDR3 DNA: TGCGCCAGCAGCACGAGACAGAACCCCTACGAGCAGTACTTC.